The 25 T cell receptor beta chains given below trace back to one sample, sequenced in a study of blood T cell repertoires in COVID-19. Clones were read by immunoSEQ multiplex PCR, and TCRdb kept only the in-frame ones, dropping some. The sample includes about 400,000 clones, more than 85% of them seen just once. Sequencing was done on a sample of PBMCs or T cells enriched from blood (not recorded which). Receptor source: a woman aged 25 to 39 who had recovered from COVID-19.

The chain couples TRBV5-1 to TRBJ2-5; 8 bases match TRBD1. V was pared by 4 bases and J by 9 bases, with 11 bases of the junction left unmatched. The CDR3 runs 14 residues. Germline CDR1 SGHRS, CDR2 YFSETQ. The chain's CDR3 is CASSTGQGAGSQYF. The CDR3 bases are TGCGCCAGCAGCACTGGCCAGGGGGCGGGTTCCCAGTACTTC.

The V and J genes are TRBV28 and TRBJ2-1; maybe TRBD2 (5 bases). V lost 5 bases and J 4 bases, leaving 9 bases between the germline ends. Per the germline V gene, CDR1 is MDHEN and CDR2 is SYDVKM. CDR3 size: 13 residues. Here the CDR3 DNA reads TGTGCCAGCAGTGTGGAGGTTTACAATGAGCAGTTCTTC. It codes for CASSVEVYNEQFF.

This chain uses TRBV29-1 with TRBJ2-7; 11 bases map to TRBD2. This CDR3 has 15 amino acids. V gave up 7 bases and J gave up 2 bases; unmatched junction bases: 10. Germline lookup yields CDR1 SQVTM and CDR2 ANQGSEA. The DNA of the CDR3 is TGCAGCGCCCGAGGCGGGACTAGCGGACCCTACGAGCAGTACTTC. It codes for CSARGGTSGPYEQYF.

The rearrangement joins TRBV21-1 to TRBJ2-5; the table assigns TRBD2, which was not confirmed against the DNA. TRBV21-1 corresponds to a pseudogene. The CDR3 is made up of 15 amino acids. The CDR3, as DNA: TGTGCCAGCAGCAAAGAGGCTAGCGGGGGAGAGACCCAGTACTTC. Translated: CASSKEASGGETQYF.

The chain is built from TRBV27 and TRBJ1-5; TRBD1 aligns across 10 bases. CDR1 and CDR2 (germline): MNHEY, SMNVEV (reference sequence). The CDR3 sequence is 15 residues long. With 5 bases clipped from V and 5 bases from J, the junction kept 6 bases outside the gene matches. The CDR3 sequence is CASSARQGADQPQHF. For the CDR3, the DNA is TGTGCCAGCAGTGCCCGACAGGGGGCGGATCAGCCCCAGCATTTT.

This sequence joins TRBV11-2 and TRBJ2-7; D ambiguous. The CDR3 extends over 14 amino acids. V lost 6 bases and J lost 0, with 12 bases in between. Germline V lookup: CDR1 SGHAT, CDR2 FQNNGV. CDR3 DNA: TGTGCCAGCAGATCACCATGGAGCTCCTACGAGCAGTACTTC. Its protein is CASRSPWSSYEQYF.

The J gene is TRBJ1-2, the V gene TRBV28, with D tentatively TRBD1 (6 bases). The V and J ends lost 2 bases and 8 bases respectively, with 12 bases between them. Per germline, CDR1 MDHEN and CDR2 SYDVKM. The CDR3 contains 13 residues. The CDR3 DNA reads as TGTGCCAGCAGTTTAATTCAGGGGCGAGGCTACACCTTC. This sequence encodes CASSLIQGRGYTF.

This rearrangement joins TRBV5-6 to TRBJ2-3, with 12 nucleotides matching TRBD2. V dropped 5 bases and J dropped 1; count of bases not matched to a gene: 5. Germline CDR1 reads SGHDT; CDR2 reads YYEEEE. CDR3 length: 16 residues. This chain's CDR3 is CASSLRLAGGTDTQYF. CDR3 sequence (DNA): TGTGCCAGCAGTCTTAGACTAGCGGGGGGCACAGATACGCAGTATTTT.

The chain links TRBV28 to TRBJ1-5; D call uncertain. With 4 bases removed from V and 6 bases from J, the gap between germline ends came to 7 bases. This CDR3 region has 12 residues. Germline lookup yields CDR1 MDHEN and CDR2 SYDVKM. CDR3 in amino acids: CASSSEGQPQHF. CDR3 coding DNA: TGTGCCAGCAGTTCGGAGGGTCAGCCCCAGCATTTT.

In its sample, this clone was seen once. The J gene is TRBJ2-2, the V gene TRBV5-1; 8 bases agree with TRBD1. Germline loops: CDR1 SGHRS, CDR2 YFSETQ. The ends lost 5 bases at V and 4 bases at J; junction bases unmatched: 7. The CDR3 consists of 15 residues. CDR3 coding DNA: TGCGCCAGCAGGGCAGGACAGGGTCCCACCGGGGAGCTGTTTTTT. Protein sequence: CASRAGQGPTGELFF.

The V gene is TRBV7-3, the J gene TRBJ2-1; perhaps TRBD2 as D (6 bases). Trimming removed 5 bases at V and 6 bases at J, with 8 bases between. Germline CDR1 is SGHTA and CDR2 is FQGTGA. This CDR3 comprises 12 residues. CDR3 amino acids: CASSRAGNEQFF. CDR3 in DNA: TGTGCCAGCAGCCGAGCGGGCAATGAGCAGTTCTTC.

V and J are TRBV19 and TRBJ1-2, with 8 nucleotides matching TRBD1. Trimming cost V 8 bases and J 3 bases; bases outside gene matches: 11. The CDR3 has 15 amino acids. Germline V gene lookup returns CDR1 LNHDA and CDR2 SQIVND (reference sequence). The CDR3, as DNA: TGTGCCAGTGTGGACCGGGACAGGATCTACTATGGCTACACCTTC. Translated, it gives CASVDRDRIYYGYTF.

The V gene is TRBV28, the J gene TRBJ1-2; TRBD1 agrees at 7 bases. The V gene's germline CDR1 is MDHEN and CDR2 SYDVKM. This CDR3 comprises 13 residues. Trimming at V came to 7 bases and at J to 4 bases, leaving 6 bases not matched to a gene. The CDR3 protein is CASISDRAYGYTF. The CDR3 DNA is TGTGCCAGCATTAGTGACAGGGCCTATGGCTACACCTTC.

The chain combines TRBV10-1 with TRBJ2-7, with a tentative D call TRBD1 (6 bases). The CDR3 is 13 amino acids. Trimming took off 9 bases at V and 4 bases at J, with 16 bases between the two ends. Germline loops: CDR1 WNHNN, CDR2 SYGVQD (reference sequence). CDR3 nucleotides: TGCGCCAGGGTCGGGACACGGCTTTACGAGCAGTACTTC. It translates to CARVGTRLYEQYF.

CDR3 sequence: CASTLEGTGLAPLHF. Here the CDR3 DNA reads TGCGCCAGCACCCTCGAGGGGACAGGGCTCGCACCCCTCCACTTT. V gene TRBV5-1 combines with J gene TRBJ1-6; 9 nucleotides line up with TRBD1. The germline gives CDR1 SGHRS, CDR2 YFSETQ. The CDR3 is 15 amino acids. V dropped 6 bases and J dropped 11; count of bases not matched to a gene: 12.

This chain uses TRBV7-9 with TRBJ2-1, with D hard to call. V was trimmed by 3 bases and J by 7 bases, leaving 10 bases between them. CDR1 is SEHNR and CDR2 is FQNEAQ in the germline V gene (reference sequence). The CDR3 is 13 residues long. CDR3 sequence: CASSFLGQNEQFF. The CDR3 bases are TGTGCCAGCAGCTTTTTGGGCCAAAATGAGCAGTTCTTC. The complete variable domain, with remaining parts taken from reference TRBV7-9 and TRBJ2-1, reads DTGVSQNPRHKITKRGQNVTFRCDPISEHNRLYWYRQTLGQGPEFLTYFQNEAQLEKSRLLSDRFSAERPKGSFSTLEIQRTEQGDSAMYLCASSFLGQNEQFFGPGTRLTVL.

The J gene is TRBJ1-1, the V gene TRBV5-5; D is unclear. V was shortened by 0 bases and J by 9 bases, with 12 bases between the two germline ends. Germline assignment: CDR1 SGHKS and CDR2 YYEKEE (reference sequence). CDR3 length equals 13 residues. The CDR3 sequence is CASSLGLEVQAFF. Written as DNA, the CDR3 is TGTGCCAGCAGCTTGGGTCTAGAGGTCCAAGCTTTCTTT.

This chain uses TRBV7-9 with TRBJ2-7, with 11 bases identical to TRBD2. Germline loops: CDR1 SEHNR, CDR2 FQNEAQ (reference sequence). V gave up 2 bases and J gave up 4 bases; unmatched junction bases: 7. The CDR3 sequence is 16 residues long. In DNA, the CDR3 is TGTGCCAGCAGCTTAATTAGCGGGGGGGCCGGGTACGAGCAGTACTTC. Residues: CASSLISGGAGYEQYF. Drawing the rest from reference TRBV7-9 and TRBJ2-7, the complete variable domain is DTGVSQNPRHKITKRGQNVTFRCDPISEHNRLYWYRQTLGQGPEFLTYFQNEAQLEKSRLLSDRFSAERPKGSFSTLEIQRTEQGDSAMYLCASSLISGGAGYEQYFGPGTRLTVT.

This chain joins TRBV6-1 and TRBJ1-2, with D hard to call. The germline V gene encodes CDR1 MNHNS and CDR2 SASEGT. The V end lost 3 bases, the J end lost 0 bases, and 8 bases lay between the germline ends. CDR3 length: 14 amino acids. The CDR3 protein is CASSELQSNYGYTF. The CDR3 DNA follows: TGTGCCAGCAGTGAGCTGCAGTCTAACTATGGCTACACCTTC.

The J gene is TRBJ2-1, the V gene TRBV3-1 (or the pseudogene TRBV3-2), with 7 bases matching TRBD1. The germline gives CDR1 LGHDT, CDR2 YNNKEL (reference sequence). This CDR3 contains 14 residues. V lost 4 bases, J lost 10 bases, and 10 bases stayed unmatched. The CDR3 sequence is CASSRDRARYEQFF. The CDR3 DNA follows: TGTGCCAGCAGCCGAGACAGGGCTAGGTACGAGCAGTTCTTC.

The rearrangement uses TRBV28 and TRBJ2-1, with a possible D match to TRBD2 (6 bases). The CDR3 is 15 residues long. CDR1 and CDR2 from the germline V gene are MDHEN and SYDVKM. Trimming pared 5 bases from V and 1 base from J, leaving 12 bases between. The CDR3 here is CASSRGSGSYNEQFF. The CDR3 nucleotides are TGTGCCAGCAGTCGCGGTAGCGGATCCTACAATGAGCAGTTCTTC.

CDR3: CASSLLQDFSYNEQFF. The DNA of the CDR3 is TGCGCCAGCAGCCTCCTTCAGGACTTCTCCTACAATGAGCAGTTCTTC. The chain links TRBV4-1 to TRBJ2-1; a weak D match, TRBD2 (5 bases). The germline V gene has CDR1 MGHRA and CDR2 YSYEKL. CDR3 length: 16 amino acids. The germline V and J ends were trimmed by 4 bases and 0 bases, with 13 bases remaining between them.

The J gene is TRBJ2-2, the V gene TRBV2, with 10 bases aligning to TRBD1. The CDR3 contains 16 residues. The trim removed 6 bases at V and 5 bases at J, leaving 9 bases unmatched. In germline, CDR1 is SNHLY, CDR2 FYNNEI. The DNA for the CDR3 is TGTGCCAGCAGCTCCCGGGACAGGGGTCTTACCGGGGAGCTGTTTTTT. Translated: CASSSRDRGLTGELFF.

As to this clone: Other DNA sequences in the same sample also yield this CDR3. The rearrangement links TRBV20-1 to TRBJ2-3; D remains unclear. With 1 base removed from V and 6 bases from J, the gap between germline ends came to 5 bases. CDR3 length: 11 residues. Germline loops: CDR1 DFQATT, CDR2 SNEGSKA (reference sequence). CDR3 loop: CSARAGDTQYF. In nucleotides, the CDR3 is TGCAGTGCTAGAGCGGGTGATACGCAGTATTTT.

The rearrangement uses TRBV5-1 and TRBJ2-7; D might be TRBD2 (7 bases). The germline gives CDR1 SGHRS, CDR2 YFSETQ. CDR3 length equals 12 residues. V dropped 5 bases and J dropped 7 bases, with 13 bases sitting between them. The CDR3 DNA reads TGCGCCAGCAGACAGGGACTATCGGAGCAGTACTTC. It specifies CASRQGLSEQYF.